These 25 T cell receptor beta chains came from one sample sequenced in a study of blood T cell repertoires in COVID-19. TCRdb keeps only in-frame clones here, not all; method: immunoSEQ multiplex PCR. The sample carries fewer than 85,000 clones, around 90% recorded once. Sequencing input: peripheral blood. Receptor source: a human donor in a cohort sampled during active COVID-19.

The chain couples TRBV10-3 to TRBJ2-3; no reliable D call. This CDR3 comprises 17 residues. V was trimmed by 2 bases and J by 1 base, leaving 16 bases between them. From germline, CDR1 is ENHRY and CDR2 SYGVKD. The CDR3 coding sequence is TGTGCCATCAGTGAGCCCCGCGTGGCTAGAGGCACAGATACGCAGTATTTT. Encoded protein: CAISEPRVARGTDTQYF.

The chain is built from TRBV19 and TRBJ2-1; the match to TRBD2 covers 8 bases. The junction had 4 bases not matched to a gene; V was cut back by 5 bases and J by 1 base. The germline gives CDR1 LNHDA, CDR2 SQIVND (reference sequence). CDR3 length: 15 amino acids. The CDR3 DNA reads as TGTGCCAGTAGTCTGGGACTAGTGTCCTACAATGAGCAGTTCTTC. Amino acid sequence: CASSLGLVSYNEQFF. Supplemented by reference TRBV19 and TRBJ2-1, the full variable domain reads DGGITQSPKYLFRKEGQNVTLSCEQNLNHDAMYWYRQDPGQGLRLIYYSQIVNDFQKGDIAEGYSVSREKKESFPLTVTSAQKNPTAFYLCASSLGLVSYNEQFFGPGTRLTVL.

The chain has TRBV19 and TRBJ1-1, with TRBD1 matching over 9 bases. V shed 11 bases and J 5 bases; nucleotides not matched to a gene: 9. The CDR3 length is 13 residues. CDR1 is LNHDA, CDR2 SQIVND, per germline (reference sequence). CDR3 nucleotide sequence: TGTGCCGGCTCCGGGACAGGGAGTACTGAAGCTTTCTTT. This codes for CAGSGTGSTEAFF.

The chain is built from TRBV5-1 and TRBJ2-1; D is unresolved. V was trimmed by 4 bases and J by 5 bases, leaving 7 bases between them. Germline V gene lookup returns CDR1 SGHRS and CDR2 YFSETQ. The CDR3 covers 12 residues. This CDR3 reads CASSTQNNEQFF. CDR3 nucleotide sequence: TGCGCCAGCAGCACCCAGAACAATGAGCAGTTCTTC. The complete variable domain, with remaining parts taken from reference TRBV5-1 and TRBJ2-1, reads KAGVTQTPRYLIKTRGQQVTLSCSPISGHRSVSWYQQTPGQGLQFLFEYFSETQRNKGNFPGRFSGRQFSNSRSEMNVSTLELGDSALYLCASSTQNNEQFFGPGTRLTVL.

The rearrangement uses TRBV29-1 and TRBJ1-1; TRBD1 matches 7 bases. The germline CDR1 and CDR2 sequences are SQVTM and ANQGSEA. This CDR3 has 13 amino acids. J gave up 0 bases and V 6 bases, and 4 bases lay outside the gene matches. CDR3 loop: CSVEGQLNTEAFF. CDR3 nucleotides: TGCAGCGTGGAGGGACAGTTGAACACTGAAGCTTTCTTT.

The V call is TRBV4-1, the J call TRBJ2-3; D perhaps matches TRBD2 (5 bases). The CDR3 contains 14 residues. Germline V CDR1 and CDR2: MGHRA, YSYEKL. Deletions cut 2 bases from V and 6 bases from J, with 12 bases between. The CDR3 nucleotides are TGCGCCAGCAGCCAAATCGGGGTTCGGGATACGCAGTATTTT. It translates to CASSQIGVRDTQYF.

The rearrangement links TRBV27 to TRBJ1-5; D perhaps matches TRBD1 (6 bases). V gave up 4 bases and J gave up 0 bases, with 10 bases separating them. The CDR3 sequence is 15 residues long. Germline assignment: CDR1 MNHEY and CDR2 SMNVEV (reference sequence). CDR3 coding DNA: TGTGCCAGCAGTTATAACAGGGCTAGCAATCAGCCCCAGCATTTT. Translating gives CASSYNRASNQPQHF.

The genes are TRBV18 and TRBJ1-5; D gene uncertain. Germline V gives CDR1 KGHSH, CDR2 LQKENI. The CDR3 runs 13 residues. Deletions cut 3 bases from V and 7 bases from J, with 10 bases between. CDR3 sequence (DNA): TGTGCCAGCTCACCCTCGGTTGAGCAGCCCCAGCATTTT. Translation: CASSPSVEQPQHF.

This clone was seen ten or more times. The chain is built from TRBV4-1 and TRBJ2-2, with TRBD2 identical over 10 bases. The CDR3 runs 18 residues. V was clipped by 3 bases and J by 3 bases; unmatched bases: 10. CDR1 is MGHRA, CDR2 YSYEKL, per germline. CDR3 DNA: TGCGCCAGCAGCCAGGAGGCCGGGACTAGCGCATACACCGGGGAGCTGTTTTTT. Protein: CASSQEAGTSAYTGELFF.

V is TRBV12-5 and J is TRBJ2-7; no clear D. Looked up from germline, CDR1 is LGHNT and CDR2 is FRNRAP. This CDR3 has 12 amino acids. Trimming left V 6 bases short and J 6 bases short, with 12 bases between. The CDR3 nucleotides read TGTGCTAGTGGGTGGGCATCTGGCGAGCAGTACTTC. Translation: CASGWASGEQYF.

This clone was seen just once. This sequence joins TRBV15 and TRBJ2-6; 7 bases align to TRBD1. This CDR3 contains 18 residues. With V trimmed by 8 bases and J by 0 bases, 13 bases remained unmatched. Germline V CDR1 and CDR2: LNHNV, YYDKDF (reference sequence). CDR3 loop: CATHSVKDRNSGANVLTF. The CDR3 DNA follows: TGTGCCACCCACAGTGTTAAGGACAGGAACTCTGGGGCCAACGTCCTGACTTTC. The variable domain in full, with the rest retrieved from reference TRBV15 and TRBJ2-6, is DAMVIQNPRYQVTQFGKPVTLSCSQTLNHNVMYWYQQKSSQAPKLLFHYYDKDFNNEADTPDNFQSRRPNTSFCFLDIRSPGLGDTAMYLCATHSVKDRNSGANVLTFGAGSRLTVL.

This clone was seen once. The J gene is TRBJ2-4, the V gene TRBV10-3; 12 nucleotides agree with TRBD1. V dropped 5 bases and J dropped 8; count of bases not matched to a gene: 4. There are 14 residues in the CDR3. Germline loops: CDR1 ENHRY, CDR2 SYGVKD. The CDR3 nucleotides read TGTGCCATCAGTATGGGACAGGGGGCGGACATTCAGTACTTC. Amino acids: CAISMGQGADIQYF.

V is TRBV15 and J is TRBJ2-7, with a weak D call TRBD1 (5 bases). This CDR3 comprises 15 residues. With 1 base removed from V and 2 bases from J, the gap between germline ends came to 12 bases. Germline CDR1 and CDR2: LNHNV and YYDKDF (reference sequence). CDR3 in DNA: TGTGCCACCAGCAGAGGGGCAGGGATAGCCTACGAGCAGTACTTC. Translation: CATSRGAGIAYEQYF.

This chain uses TRBV5-6 with TRBJ2-5; TRBD2 is a possible D gene (7 bases). The CDR3 has 15 amino acids. Trimming shortened V by 2 bases and J by 1 base, and 12 bases separated the two germline ends. Germline CDR1 reads SGHDT; CDR2 reads YYEEEE. CDR3 nucleotide sequence: TGTGCCAGCAGCTTATCGGGGGGCTTCCAAGAGACCCAGTACTTC. Translated, it gives CASSLSGGFQETQYF.

The chain is built from TRBV3-1 (or the pseudogene TRBV3-2) and TRBJ2-7, with TRBD1 matching 8 bases. The V and J ends lost 6 bases and 2 bases, in that order; junction bases with no gene match: 3. Germline CDR1 is LGHDT and CDR2 is YNNKEL (reference sequence). CDR3 size: 13 residues. The CDR3 DNA is TGTGCCAGCAGTAACAGGGGGACCTACGAGCAGTACTTC. It encodes CASSNRGTYEQYF.

The chain couples TRBV6-1 to TRBJ1-5; 9 bases fit TRBD1. This CDR3 is built from 16 residues. Germline CDR1 MNHNS, CDR2 SASEGT. The J segment lost 6 bases and the V segment lost 4 bases, leaving 10 bases of the junction unmatched. The CDR3 DNA sequence: TGTGCCAGCAGTGGGCCCTCCGGGACAGGGTCTCAGCCCCAGCATTTT. Translating gives CASSGPSGTGSQPQHF.

This clone was detected only once. V usage is TRBV7-9 and J usage is TRBJ2-5; D unresolved. Per the germline V gene, CDR1 is SEHNR and CDR2 is FQNEAQ (reference sequence). The V end lost 1 base, the J end lost 1 base, and 10 bases lay between the germline ends. The CDR3 runs to 15 residues. This CDR3 is CASSLGVQIQETQYF. The CDR3 DNA reads TGTGCCAGCAGCTTAGGTGTGCAGATCCAAGAGACCCAGTACTTC.

This rearrangement joins TRBV24-1 to TRBJ1-1; D is possibly TRBD1 (5 bases). The CDR3 is 15 amino acids. In germline, CDR1 is KGHDR, CDR2 SFDVKD. V was shortened by 3 bases and J by 3 bases, with 13 bases between the two germline ends. The CDR3 loop reads CATSDPREGDTEAFF. As DNA, the CDR3 is TGTGCCACCAGTGATCCTAGGGAAGGGGACACTGAAGCTTTCTTT.

The chain combines TRBV9 with TRBJ2-7; D possibly corresponds to TRBD1 (6 bases). V gave up 1 base and J gave up 0 bases, with 11 bases separating them. The V gene's germline CDR1 is SGDLS and CDR2 YYNGEE. The CDR3 has 15 residues. CDR3 DNA: TGTGCCAGCAGCGTAACCACAGGGAACTCCTACGAGCAGTACTTC. Amino acid sequence: CASSVTTGNSYEQYF. Full variable domain (outside the CDR3, taken from reference TRBV9 and TRBJ2-7): DSGVTQTPKHLITATGQRVTLRCSPRSGDLSVYWYQQSLDQGLQFLIQYYNGEERAKGNILERFSAQQFPDLHSELNLSSLELGDSALYFCASSVTTGNSYEQYFGPGTRLTVT.

J is TRBJ1-2 and V is TRBV7-9; D remains ambiguous. V lost 10 bases and J 4 bases, leaving 22 bases between the germline ends. The CDR3 contains 15 residues. The germline CDR1 and CDR2 sequences are SEHNR and FQNEAQ (reference sequence). DNA for the CDR3: TGTGCCACCACCGCGCTTAATGCGGAAAGCTATGGCTACACCTTC. This gives the protein CATTALNAESYGYTF.

The chain has TRBV11-3 and TRBJ2-3; D remains unclear. CDR1 is SGHNT and CDR2 is YENEEA in the germline V gene. This CDR3 is built from 14 residues. Trimming took 5 bases from V and 0 from J, leaving 9 bases between them. As DNA, the CDR3 is TGTGCCAGCAGCCTTGACTGGAGCACAGATACGCAGTATTTT. Amino acids: CASSLDWSTDTQYF.

This chain joins TRBV19 and TRBJ1-1, with D possibly being TRBD1 (6 bases). This CDR3 is 14 amino acids long. Trimming left V 6 bases short and J 3 bases short, with 14 bases between. Germline V gene data show CDR1 as LNHDA and CDR2 as SQIVND (reference sequence). The CDR3 DNA reads as TGTGCCAGTAGGCCGGGGGGGGCACACACTGAAGCTTTCTTT. It specifies CASRPGGAHTEAFF.

The gene calls are TRBV11-2 and TRBJ2-3; maybe TRBD2 (6 bases). The germline V gene has CDR1 SGHAT and CDR2 FQNNGV. The CDR3 has 15 amino acids. The ends were cut back, 1 base at V and 2 bases at J, with 10 bases in the middle. The CDR3 region is CASSLVGGDTDTQYF. The CDR3 coding sequence is TGTGCCAGCAGCTTAGTGGGCGGGGACACAGATACGCAGTATTTT.

The genes are TRBV19 and TRBJ2-1, with D unclear. The V gene lost 3 bases and the J gene lost 7 bases, with 13 bases spanning the gap. This CDR3 region has 14 residues. In germline, CDR1 is LNHDA, CDR2 SQIVND (reference sequence). The CDR3 DNA sequence: TGTGCCAGTAGTATTGCGGCAGATCGGAATGAGCAGTTCTTC. As protein: CASSIAADRNEQFF.

For the CDR3, the DNA is TGTGCCAGCAGTTTTAACAGGGCCCATGAGCAGTTCTTC. It codes for CASSFNRAHEQFF. The V and J genes are TRBV12-3 or TRBV12-4 and TRBJ2-1; perhaps TRBD1 as D (6 bases). V was shortened by 3 bases and J by 8 bases, with 11 bases between the two germline ends. CDR3 length: 13 residues.